This T cell receptor (beta chain) stems from a study of PD-1 blockade in classical Hodgkin lymphoma. Study findings and constraints: Diminished baseline TCR diversity has been reported in newly diagnosed patients relative to healthy donors.

V lost 4 bases to trimming and J lost 0 bases, with 12 bases between them. This CDR3 region has 15 residues. The germline gives CDR1 SGHTA, CDR2 FQGNSA. Comments on this clone: Its target is unknown.

Described time point: newly diagnosed, previously untreated cHL patient sample. Through magnetic negative selection, CD8+ T cells were separated from PBMCs that had been thawed. Sequenced by immunoSEQ multiplex PCR; TCRdb stores in-frame clones only, minus some. The sample gives fewer than 9,500 clones, 80% to 95% of which show up once; about 8% is in the top ten. Sequenced material: CD8+ T cells from blood. This clonotype was obtained from a human donor with classical Hodgkin lymphoma. This chain uses TRBV7-2 with TRBJ1-1; tentatively, D is TRBD1 (5 bases). DNA for the CDR3: TGTGCCAGCAGCTGGGGCAGAACCATGAACACTGAAGCTTTCTTT. It encodes CASSWGRTMNTEAFF. The full variable domain, rest sourced from reference TRBV7-2 and TRBJ1-1, is GAGVSQSPSNKVTEKGKDVELRCDPISGHTALYWYRQSLGQGLEFLIYFQGNSAPDKSGLPSDRFSAERTGGSVSTLTIQRTQQEDSAVYLCASSWGRTMNTEAFFGQGTRLTVV.